These 20 T cell receptor beta chains were sequenced from one sample in a study of shared clonotypes between healthy human individuals. TCRdb's copy holds only in-frame clones and misses some; the assay was immunoSEQ multiplex PCR. The sample has about 2.1 million clones; roughly 91% are singletons. CD45RO-negative, CCR7-selected cells formed the naive CD8 fraction, which excluded terminally differentiated effector memory CD45RA+ cells. The sequenced sample consisted of naive CD8+ T cells from PBMCs. These receptors all come from a young man in good health. Some clones in this sample may be carry-over from other donors' samples.

The genes are TRBV7-9 and TRBJ2-2; weak D call: TRBD2 (5 bases). V gave up 8 bases and J gave up 10 bases, with 11 bases separating them. The germline V gene has CDR1 SEHNR and CDR2 FQNEAQ (reference sequence). CDR3 length: 11 residues. In DNA form, the CDR3 reads TGTGCCAGCGGTTTTCGGGAGGAGCTGTTTTTT. Translation gives CASGFREELFF. Looking up the rest from reference TRBV7-9 and TRBJ2-2 gives the full variable domain: DTGVSQNPRHKITKRGQNVTFRCDPISEHNRLYWYRQTLGQGPEFLTYFQNEAQLEKSRLLSDRFSAERPKGSFSTLEIQRTEQGDSAMYLCASGFREELFFGEGSRLTVL.

The rearrangement joins TRBV7-9 to TRBJ2-7; 7 bases are a match to TRBD2. This CDR3 contains 14 residues. CDR1 is SEHNR and CDR2 is FQNEAQ in the germline V gene (reference sequence). The trim removed 5 bases at V and 7 bases at J, leaving 11 bases unmatched. The CDR3 here is CASSVGLEVGEQYF. DNA for the CDR3: TGTGCCAGCAGCGTAGGACTAGAGGTGGGTGAGCAGTACTTC.

The genes are TRBV2 and TRBJ2-2; no clear D gene. Trimming pared 7 bases from V and 6 bases from J, leaving 12 bases between. This CDR3 contains 13 residues. Germline values: CDR1 SNHLY, CDR2 FYNNEI. CDR3: CASIPDRAGELFF. In DNA form, the CDR3 reads TGTGCCAGCATCCCGGATCGGGCCGGGGAGCTGTTTTTT.

CDR3 region: CASSLERPTGWNYGYTF. The DNA for the CDR3 is TGTGCCAGCAGCTTAGAAAGGCCGACGGGGTGGAACTATGGCTACACCTTC. The chain links TRBV7-8 to TRBJ1-2, with D unclear. The CDR3 spans 17 residues. The V gene's germline CDR1 is SGHVS and CDR2 FQNEAQ. The V end lost 1 base, the J end lost 2 bases, and 17 bases lay between the germline ends.

V is TRBV19 and J is TRBJ2-7; 10 positions agree with TRBD2. Germline assignment: CDR1 LNHDA and CDR2 SQIVND (reference sequence). This CDR3 spans 16 amino acids. J lost 2 bases, V lost 3 bases, and 7 bases had no gene match. CDR3 sequence reads: CASSIRGLARPYEQYF. In DNA, the CDR3 is TGTGCCAGTAGTATCCGGGGACTAGCGAGACCCTACGAGCAGTACTTC.

This chain joins TRBV27 and TRBJ2-2; D not certain. Germline V CDR1 and CDR2: MNHEY, SMNVEV (reference sequence). V gave up 7 bases and J gave up 4 bases, with 16 bases separating them. The CDR3 consists of 15 residues. CDR3 protein: CASTGPPLITGELFF. CDR3 bases: TGTGCCAGCACCGGGCCTCCACTAATCACCGGGGAGCTGTTTTTT.

The chain uses TRBV27 and TRBJ2-7; D is uncertain. Deletions cut 6 bases from V and 2 bases from J, with 8 bases between. Germline V gene data show CDR1 as MNHEY and CDR2 as SMNVEV (reference sequence). CDR3 size: 12 residues. The CDR3 here is CASSRSPYEQYF. The CDR3 DNA reads TGTGCCAGCAGCCGGTCCCCCTACGAGCAGTACTTC.

The V and J genes are TRBV27 and TRBJ1-2; D is possibly TRBD1 (5 bases). The germline V gene has CDR1 MNHEY and CDR2 SMNVEV (reference sequence). The CDR3 is 15 residues long. V lost 6 bases and J lost 5, with 19 bases in between. CDR3 nucleotides: TGTGCCAGCAGACAACACCGGGGGGAAACATATGGCTACACCTTC. As protein: CASRQHRGETYGYTF.

CDR3 sequence: CASSTHRQEDTEAFF. DNA for the CDR3: TGTGCCAGCAGCACCCATAGACAGGAGGACACTGAAGCTTTCTTT. The chain recombines TRBV21-1 with TRBJ1-1; the table assigns TRBD1, which was not confirmed against the DNA. TRBV21-1 is classified as a pseudogene. This CDR3 is 15 amino acids long.

The gene calls are TRBV6-1 and TRBJ2-5; the D is unclear. CDR1 is MNHNS and CDR2 is SASEGT in the germline V gene. The V and J ends lost 2 bases and 5 bases respectively, with 15 bases between them. The CDR3 runs to 15 residues. The CDR3 bases are TGTGCCAGCAGTGAATACGACACCACCCGGGAGACCCAGTACTTC. The encoded protein is CASSEYDTTRETQYF.

V and J are TRBV6-5 and TRBJ1-5; D remains unclear. CDR3 size: 12 residues. V was cut by 5 bases and J by 3 bases, with 5 bases left in between. CDR1 and CDR2 from the germline V gene are MNHEY and SVGAGI. For the CDR3, the DNA is TGTGCCAGCAGTGGAATCAATCAGCCCCAGCATTTT. It specifies CASSGINQPQHF.

Here the CDR3 reads CAINPTGLGQPQHF. CDR3 coding DNA: TGTGCCATCAATCCGACAGGGTTGGGTCAGCCCCAGCATTTT. The chain is built from TRBV10-3 and TRBJ1-5, with 7 bases identical to TRBD1. The CDR3 extends over 14 amino acids. V dropped 7 bases and J dropped 6; count of bases not matched to a gene: 9. Germline CDR1 and CDR2: ENHRY and SYGVKD.

This clone appeared once. The rearrangement joins TRBV28 to TRBJ1-2; D is possibly TRBD1 (5 bases). V lost 3 bases, J lost 5 bases, and 19 bases lay in between. Germline V CDR1 and CDR2: MDHEN, SYDVKM. The length of the CDR3 is 16 residues. CDR3 loop: CASSFVPAGGMYGYTF. In nucleotides, the CDR3 is TGTGCCAGCAGTTTTGTTCCCGCGGGGGGGATGTATGGCTACACCTTC.

In its sample, this clone was seen once. V gene TRBV19 combines with J gene TRBJ2-5; the D gene could be TRBD1 or TRBD2 (5 bases each). The V end was cut by 3 bases, the J end by 5 bases, with 16 bases between. The CDR3 totals 15 residues. CDR1 is LNHDA and CDR2 is SQIVND in the germline V gene (reference sequence). CDR3 amino acids: CASSIGVGEWETQYF. Written as DNA, the CDR3 is TGTGCCAGTAGTATTGGTGTGGGGGAGTGGGAGACCCAGTACTTC. The entire variable domain, with the rest obtained from reference TRBV19 and TRBJ2-5, is as follows: DGGITQSPKYLFRKEGQNVTLSCEQNLNHDAMYWYRQDPGQGLRLIYYSQIVNDFQKGDIAEGYSVSREKKESFPLTVTSAQKNPTAFYLCASSIGVGEWETQYFGPGTRLLVL.

This clone has a handful of counts. This CDR3 is also generated by other DNA sequences in the sample. This chain connects TRBV7-9 to TRBJ2-7; TRBD1 aligns across 7 bases. J lost 2 bases, V lost 4 bases, and 5 bases had no gene match. The CDR3 runs to 14 residues. Germline-derived CDR1 and CDR2 are SEHNR and FQNEAQ (reference sequence). CDR3 in amino acids: CASSSRDSPYEQYF. The CDR3 nucleotides are TGTGCCAGCAGCTCGAGGGACAGCCCCTACGAGCAGTACTTC.

The genes are TRBV29-1 and TRBJ2-7, with D unclear. There are 12 residues in the CDR3. Germline V gene sequence: CDR1 SQVTM, CDR2 ANQGSEA. Trimming took off 6 bases at V and 2 bases at J, with 11 bases between the two ends. This CDR3 is CSVFGNTYEQYF. The CDR3 DNA is TGCAGCGTCTTCGGCAATACCTACGAGCAGTACTTC.

As for this clone: Other DNA sequences from this sample encode an identical CDR3 as well. This chain connects TRBV7-9 to TRBJ2-5; 8 nucleotides align to TRBD2. Looked up from germline, CDR1 is SEHNR and CDR2 is FQNEAQ (reference sequence). This CDR3 has 13 residues. V was pared by 1 base and J by 5 bases, with 0 bases of the junction left unmatched. This chain's CDR3 is CASSLGGRETQYF. In DNA, the CDR3 is TGTGCCAGCAGCTTAGGCGGGAGGGAGACCCAGTACTTC.

This clone has a handful of counts. The genes are TRBV7-3 and TRBJ2-2; 10 positions agree with TRBD2. V trimming: 4 bases; J trimming: 1 base; junction bases outside the gene matches: 0. The CDR3 is made up of 15 amino acids. The germline V gene has CDR1 SGHTA and CDR2 FQGTGA. The CDR3 loop is CASSSSGRNTGELFF. The DNA for the CDR3 is TGTGCCAGCAGCTCTAGCGGGAGGAACACCGGGGAGCTGTTTTTT.

This clone was detected once. This chain links TRBV7-8 with TRBJ2-6, with D possibly called TRBD1 or TRBD2 (5 bases each). Germline lookup yields CDR1 SGHVS and CDR2 FQNEAQ. The CDR3 loop spans 17 amino acids. V was shortened by 5 bases and J by 0 bases, with 14 bases between the two germline ends. This CDR3 reads CASSPGPTYSGANVLTF. DNA of the CDR3: TGTGCCAGCAGCCCGGGACCGACTTACTCTGGGGCCAACGTCCTGACTTTC.

In its sample, this clone was seen once. The rearrangement joins TRBV27 to TRBJ2-1; 9 bases line up with TRBD1. Germline-derived CDR1 and CDR2 are MNHEY and SMNVEV (reference sequence). V lost 5 bases to trimming and J lost 10 bases; unmatched junction nucleotides: 6. The CDR3 has 13 residues. CDR3 amino acids: CASSEQGAREQFF. DNA of the CDR3: TGTGCCAGCAGTGAACAGGGGGCTAGGGAGCAGTTCTTC.